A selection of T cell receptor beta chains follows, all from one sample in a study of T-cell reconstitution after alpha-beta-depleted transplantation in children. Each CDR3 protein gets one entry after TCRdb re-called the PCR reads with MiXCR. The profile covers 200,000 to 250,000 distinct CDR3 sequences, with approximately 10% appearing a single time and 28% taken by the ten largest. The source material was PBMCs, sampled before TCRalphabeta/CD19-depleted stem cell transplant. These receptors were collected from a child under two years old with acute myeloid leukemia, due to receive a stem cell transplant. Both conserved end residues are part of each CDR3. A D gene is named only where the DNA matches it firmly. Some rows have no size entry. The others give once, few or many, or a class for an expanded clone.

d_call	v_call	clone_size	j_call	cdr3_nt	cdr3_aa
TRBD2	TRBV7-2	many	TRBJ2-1	TGTGCCAGCAGCTTACGCGGGGGGAGTACGTGGAATGAGCAGTTCTTC	CASSLRGGSTWNEQFF
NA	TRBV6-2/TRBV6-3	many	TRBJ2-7	TGTGCCAGCAGTTACTACTACGAGCAGTACTTC	CASSYYYEQYF
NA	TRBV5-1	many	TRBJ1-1	TGCGCCAGCAGCTTGGCAGGGGAAGAAGCTTTCTTT	CASSLAGEEAFF
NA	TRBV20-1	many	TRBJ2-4	TGCAGTGCTATATCGATAGCCAAAAACATTCAGTACTTC	CSAISIAKNIQYF
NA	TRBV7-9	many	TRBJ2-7	TGTGCCAGCAGCCCCCAACCGGGAGCCTCCTACGAGCAGTACTTC	CASSPQPGASYEQYF
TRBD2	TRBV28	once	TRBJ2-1	TGTGCCAGCAGGCCGGGACTAGCGATCTTTAAGGGCTACAATGAGCAGTTCTTC	CASRPGLAIFKGYNEQFF
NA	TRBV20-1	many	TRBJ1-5	TGCAGTGCTAGAGACTTCGGCAATCAGCCCCAGCATTTT	CSARDFGNQPQHF
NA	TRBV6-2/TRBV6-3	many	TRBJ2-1	TGTGCCAGCATCCCGGACTTGAGCTCCTACAATGAGCAGTTCTTC	CASIPDLSSYNEQFF
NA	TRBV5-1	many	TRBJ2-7	TGCGCCAGCAGCTTGTGGCAGGGTAGCTCCTACGAGCAGTACTTC	CASSLWQGSSYEQYF
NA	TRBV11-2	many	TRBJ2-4	TGTGCCAGCACCTCTAGGGGAAAAAACATTCAGTACTTC	CASTSRGKNIQYF
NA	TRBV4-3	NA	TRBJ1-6	TGCGCCAGCAGCCAAGATACGCCCCCCGCGGCCTCACCCCTCCACTTT	CASSQDTPPAASPLHF
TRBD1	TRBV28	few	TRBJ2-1	TGTGCCAGCAGCCGACAGGGTATGAATGAGCAGTTCTTC	CASSRQGMNEQFF
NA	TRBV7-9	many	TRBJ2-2	TGTGCCAGCAGCTTAACAGGGTACACCGGGGAGCTGTTTTTT	CASSLTGYTGELFF
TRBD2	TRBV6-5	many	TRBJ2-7	TGTGCCAGCAGTTACTCGCGGCGGGGGGGCACCTACGAGCAGTACTTC	CASSYSRRGGTYEQYF
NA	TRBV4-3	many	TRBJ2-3	TGCGCCAGCAGCCAAGATGGGGGGCGGCCGCACACAGATACGCAGTATTTT	CASSQDGGRPHTDTQYF
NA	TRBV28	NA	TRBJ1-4	TGTGCCAGCAGTTTAAGGCCCGTCGCAACTAATGAAAAACTGTTTTTT	CASSLRPVATNEKLFF
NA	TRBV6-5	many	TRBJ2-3	TGTGCCAGCAGTTATCTAGCTGGACGCACAGATACGCAGTATTTT	CASSYLAGRTDTQYF
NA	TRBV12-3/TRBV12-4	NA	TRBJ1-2	TGTGCCAGCAGTTTCCTCACCTATGGCTACACCTTC	CASSFLTYGYTF
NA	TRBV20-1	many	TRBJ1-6	TGCAGTGGATGGGACGGGAATTCACCCCTCCACTTT	CSGWDGNSPLHF
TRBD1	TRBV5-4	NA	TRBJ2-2	TGTGCCAGCAGCCCCAGGGGGACAGGCTACACCGGGGAGCTGTTTTTT	CASSPRGTGYTGELFF
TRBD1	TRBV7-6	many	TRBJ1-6	TGTGCCAGCAGGACCGGGACAGCAAATTCACCCCTCCACTTT	CASRTGTANSPLHF
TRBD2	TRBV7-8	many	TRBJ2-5	TGTGCCAGCAGCTTCCTTAGCGGGGGGTATCAAGAGACCCAGTACTTC	CASSFLSGGYQETQYF
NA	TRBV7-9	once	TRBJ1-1	TGTGCCAGCAGCCCCACGGACTTAAGCAGTGAAGCTTTCTTT	CASSPTDLSSEAFF